This record covers a single TCR beta chain. The source of the sample is a study of cytomegalovirus exposure and HLA in healthy donors. Study information: As an earlier analysis found, 150 million to 200 million T cells yielded about 120 million unique TCR beta sequences.

PCR involved 60 Vbeta and 13 Jbeta primers. The table came from immunoSEQ multiplex PCR; TCRdb's copy has only in-frame clones and leaves some out. The sample records about 110,000 clones, 74% being singletons. The CDR3 totals 15 residues. V gave up 4 bases and J gave up 1 base; unmatched junction bases: 6. Germline CDR1 and CDR2: LNHDA and SQIVND (reference sequence). This clonotype originated in a man in his forties or fifties in good health and CMV-seropositive. The sample consisted of PBMCs. The chain recombines TRBV19 with TRBJ1-1, with 7 bases that match TRBD1. The DNA for the CDR3 is TGTGCCAGTAGTACTGGGGGACAGAGGAACACTGAAGCTTTCTTT. Its protein product is CASSTGGQRNTEAFF.